The next 32 T cell receptor beta chains were all read from a single sample in a study of sequential checkpoint blockade in melanoma. Treatment described: randomized to nivolumab then ipilimumab (arm A) or the reverse (arm B). TCRdb keeps only in-frame clones here, not all; method: immunoSEQ multiplex PCR. The repertoire includes around 19,000 clones, approximately 26% of them detected once, and roughly 7.2% sits in the top ten. Sample: tumor tissue (inferred from file names), taken from a patient given nivolumab and ipilimumab in sequence. The origin of the receptors is a human donor with melanoma.

The chain has TRBV5-1 and TRBJ2-5; 10 bases fit TRBD1. Unmatched junction bases numbered 11, after V lost 4 bases and J lost 5 bases. In germline, CDR1 is SGHRS, CDR2 YFSETQ. The CDR3 spans 16 residues. CDR3 nucleotide sequence: TGCGCCAGCAGCCTTTTAGGGACAGGGGATCGGGAGACCCAGTACTTC. It is translated as CASSLLGTGDRETQYF.

V and J are TRBV14 and TRBJ2-1; D may be TRBD1 (5 bases). In germline, CDR1 is SGHDN, CDR2 FVKESK. V dropped 2 bases and J dropped 0 bases, with 5 bases sitting between them. There are 14 residues in the CDR3. Here the CDR3 DNA reads TGTGCCAGCAGCCAAAGGGGCTCCTACAATGAGCAGTTCTTC. It encodes CASSQRGSYNEQFF.

The chain links TRBV30 to TRBJ2-3; no reliable D call. CDR3 length equals 12 residues. With 0 bases removed from V and 1 base from J, the gap between germline ends came to 2 bases. Germline V gives CDR1 GTSNPN, CDR2 SVGIG (reference sequence). Written as DNA, the CDR3 is TGTGCCTGGAGTGTAGGCACAGATACGCAGTATTTT. This gives the protein CAWSVGTDTQYF.

V is TRBV19 and J is TRBJ1-2; D is uncertain. Germline loops: CDR1 LNHDA, CDR2 SQIVND (reference sequence). Trimming stripped 3 bases from V and 6 bases from J, with 8 bases between. The CDR3 has 12 amino acids. In DNA, the CDR3 is TGTGCCAGTAGTATGCGGGAGGATGGCTACACCTTC. Encoded protein: CASSMREDGYTF.

The table lists this clone with a few counts. The chain is built from TRBV29-1 and TRBJ1-3; 7 bases fit TRBD1. The germline V gene encodes CDR1 SQVTM and CDR2 ANQGSEA. The V gene end was trimmed by 4 bases and the J gene end by 4 bases; junction bases not matched to a gene: 7. This CDR3 has 14 amino acids. This CDR3 is CSVAEGARGNTIYF. The CDR3 nucleotides are TGCAGCGTTGCGGAGGGGGCGAGAGGAAACACCATATATTTT.

This clone was seen more than once but under ten times. The chain is built from TRBV9 and TRBJ1-5, with 7 bases aligning to TRBD1. V trimming: 6 bases; J trimming: 4 bases; junction bases outside the gene matches: 7. The germline gives CDR1 SGDLS, CDR2 YYNGEE. CDR3 length: 14 amino acids. In nucleotides, the CDR3 is TGTGCCAGCAACACCGGGACAGCTAATCAGCCCCAGCATTTT. This sequence encodes CASNTGTANQPQHF.

The rearrangement joins TRBV5-1 to TRBJ2-2; 10 bases match TRBD1. This CDR3 comprises 14 residues. V lost 5 bases and J lost 4; bases outside the gene matches: 2. Germline CDR1 SGHRS, CDR2 YFSETQ. The DNA for the CDR3 is TGCGCCAGCAGGGGACAGGGGCGCACCGGGGAGCTGTTTTTT. Translation: CASRGQGRTGELFF.

The chain combines TRBV5-1 with TRBJ2-3; 8 bases fit TRBD2. Germline CDR1 and CDR2: SGHRS and YFSETQ. V shed 0 bases and J 4 bases; nucleotides not matched to a gene: 4. The CDR3 runs to 15 residues. The chain's CDR3 is CASSLEGGGSDTQYF. The CDR3 DNA is TGCGCCAGCAGCTTGGAGGGCGGGGGGTCAGATACGCAGTATTTT.

This clone was detected only a few times. The chain is built from TRBV10-3 and TRBJ1-2, with D perhaps matching TRBD1 (6 bases). Trimming cost V 2 bases and J 4 bases, with 23 bases left between them. Germline CDR1 reads ENHRY; CDR2 reads SYGVKD. This CDR3 comprises 18 residues. In DNA, the CDR3 is TGTGCCATCAGTGAGCCGTTTACAGGGATGAGCCGGGGCTATGGCTACACCTTC. This gives the protein CAISEPFTGMSRGYGYTF.

The chain employs TRBV19 and TRBJ2-4; D unclear. With 6 bases removed from V and 1 base from J, the gap between germline ends came to 13 bases. The CDR3 covers 15 residues. In germline, CDR1 is LNHDA, CDR2 SQIVND (reference sequence). CDR3 sequence: CASRVRFRAKNIQYF. CDR3 DNA: TGTGCCAGTAGGGTACGGTTCCGGGCCAAAAACATTCAGTACTTC.

This clone has ten or more counts. The chain uses TRBV11-3 and TRBJ2-7; 15 nucleotides align to TRBD2. CDR1 is SGHNT and CDR2 is YENEEA in the germline V gene. The CDR3 is 19 amino acids. V dropped 6 bases and J dropped 0; count of bases not matched to a gene: 12. In DNA form, the CDR3 reads TGTGCCAGCAGTCTCACCGCCGGGACTAGCGGGAGGCTCTCCTACGAGCAGTACTTC. It specifies CASSLTAGTSGRLSYEQYF.

This clone has only a few counts. The chain links TRBV30 to TRBJ1-1, with D possibly matching TRBD1 (5 bases). Germline lookup yields CDR1 GTSNPN and CDR2 SVGIG (reference sequence). CDR3 length: 13 residues. Trimming shortened V by 4 bases and J by 5 bases, and 14 bases separated the two germline ends. For the CDR3, the DNA is TGTGCCTGGACCGGCAGGGTGTTAACTGAAGCTTTCTTT. This gives the protein CAWTGRVLTEAFF. The whole variable domain, filled in from reference TRBV30 and TRBJ1-1, reads SQTIHQWPATLVQPVGSPLSLECTVEGTSNPNLYWYRQAAGRGLQLLFYSVGIGQISSEVPQNLSASRPQDRQFILSSKKLLLSDSGFYLCAWTGRVLTEAFFGQGTRLTVV.

The chain employs TRBV6-8 and TRBJ1-1; D gene uncertain. Trimming stripped 6 bases from V and 1 base from J, with 18 bases between. CDR3 size: 16 residues. Germline V gene data show CDR1 as MNHGY and CDR2 as SAAAGT. The chain's CDR3 is CASSAGLAFGNTEAFF. The CDR3 nucleotides are TGTGCCAGCAGCGCGGGGTTGGCCTTTGGGAACACTGAAGCTTTCTTT.

This clone was counted a few times. The rearrangement joins TRBV6-8 to TRBJ1-6; D is unresolved. The CDR3 loop spans 15 amino acids. The germline CDR1 and CDR2 sequences are MNHGY and SAAAGT. The germline V and J ends were trimmed by 5 bases and 7 bases, with 15 bases remaining between them. The CDR3 reads CASSHYKIQNSPLHF. CDR3 bases: TGTGCCAGCAGTCACTACAAGATCCAGAATTCACCCCTCCACTTT.

Only a few counts were recorded for this clone. This chain connects TRBV7-4 to TRBJ2-5, with TRBD2 matching over 9 bases. CDR3 size: 14 residues. V was pared by 5 bases and J by 3 bases, with 4 bases of the junction left unmatched. Germline lookup yields CDR1 SGHVT and CDR2 SQSDAQ. The chain's CDR3 is CASSPTSGKETQYF. The CDR3, as DNA: TGTGCCAGCAGCCCGACTAGCGGAAAAGAGACCCAGTACTTC.

The chain joins TRBV11-3 to TRBJ1-5, with TRBD1 identical over 7 bases. CDR1 and CDR2 from the germline V gene are SGHNT and YENEEA. CDR3 length equals 14 residues. V was clipped by 5 bases and J by 3 bases; unmatched bases: 4. DNA of the CDR3: TGTGCCAGCAGCCAGGGGGGGACCAATCAGCCCCAGCATTTT. It is translated as CASSQGGTNQPQHF.

This clone came up a few times. The chain has TRBV28 and TRBJ2-2; TRBD1 might be the D (5 bases). Germline V CDR1 and CDR2: MDHEN, SYDVKM. With 2 bases removed from V and 1 base from J, the gap between germline ends came to 8 bases. The CDR3 contains 15 residues. In DNA, the CDR3 is TGTGCCAGCAGTTTACAGGGCCAGAACACCGGGGAGCTGTTTTTT. Protein product: CASSLQGQNTGELFF.

The CDR3 loop reads CASSLSGSKETQYF. DNA for the CDR3: TGCGCCAGCAGCTTGAGCGGGAGCAAGGAGACCCAGTACTTC. V is TRBV5-1 and J is TRBJ2-5; TRBD2 aligns across 8 bases. The CDR3 spans 14 residues. Germline CDR1 SGHRS, CDR2 YFSETQ. Unmatched junction bases numbered 4, after V lost 1 base and J lost 5 bases.

This clone turned up a few times. The sequence runs out 1 residue before the end of the CDR3; the remainder is reconstructed from the germline J gene. The chain combines TRBV10-3 with TRBJ2-2; D not certain. CDR1 ENHRY and CDR2 SYGVKD come from the germline V gene. Trimming shortened V by 0 bases and J by 0 bases, and 5 bases separated the two germline ends. The CDR3 sequence is 15 residues long. CDR3 in amino acids: CAISESVSNTGELFF. The sequenced part of the CDR3 DNA is TGTGCCATCAGTGAGTCGGTGTCGAACACCGGGGAGCTGTTT.

This rearrangement joins TRBV15 to TRBJ1-1; 7 nucleotides line up with TRBD1. The V segment lost 0 bases and the J segment 3 bases; nucleotides outside the gene matches: 10. The CDR3 has 17 residues. Germline CDR1 is LNHNV and CDR2 is YYDKDF (reference sequence). The CDR3 region has the DNA TGTGCCACCAGCAGAGAAGGCAGGGGGTTAGGGGACACTGAAGCTTTCTTT. Its protein product is CATSREGRGLGDTEAFF. The whole variable domain, filled in from reference TRBV15 and TRBJ1-1, reads DAMVIQNPRYQVTQFGKPVTLSCSQTLNHNVMYWYQQKSSQAPKLLFHYYDKDFNNEADTPDNFQSRRPNTSFCFLDIRSPGLGDTAMYLCATSREGRGLGDTEAFFGQGTRLTVV.

The CDR3 bases are TGTGCCAGCAGCCACTGGGACAGACCGAAGACCCAGTACTTC. Protein product: CASSHWDRPKTQYF. The chain employs TRBV14 and TRBJ2-5, with 7 bases identical to TRBD1. The CDR3 is 14 residues long. Trimming cost V 3 bases and J 6 bases; bases outside gene matches: 7. Per germline, CDR1 SGHDN and CDR2 FVKESK.

This clone was observed once. The rearrangement joins TRBV25-1 to TRBJ1-5; TRBD1 matches at 7 bases. The ends lost 5 bases at V and 6 bases at J; junction bases unmatched: 19. Germline V lookup: CDR1 MGHDK, CDR2 SYGVNS. There are 18 residues in the CDR3. The CDR3, as DNA: TGTGCCAGCAGTTCCCCCGGGACAGTGCCAGGGGTTGGTCAGCCCCAGCATTTT. It translates to CASSSPGTVPGVGQPQHF. Supplemented by reference TRBV25-1 and TRBJ1-5, the full variable domain reads EADIYQTPRYLVIGTGKKITLECSQTMGHDKMYWYQQDPGMELHLIHYSYGVNSTEKGDLSSESTVSRIRTEHFPLTLESARPSHTSQYLCASSSPGTVPGVGQPQHFGDGTRLSIL.

This clone has a count of ten or more. V is TRBV11-3 and J is TRBJ2-5, with D uncertain. Trimming pared 3 bases from V and 5 bases from J, leaving 13 bases between. Germline-derived CDR1 and CDR2 are SGHNT and YENEEA. The CDR3 runs 14 residues. The DNA for the CDR3 is TGTGCCAGCAGCTTGGGCCCTCGGGCTGAGACCCAGTACTTC. It encodes CASSLGPRAETQYF.

The chain couples TRBV6-8 to TRBJ1-2; D remains ambiguous. Germline V gene sequence: CDR1 MNHGY, CDR2 SAAAGT. Deletions cut 0 bases from V and 4 bases from J, with 15 bases between. There are 16 residues in the CDR3. The CDR3 DNA reads TGTGCCAGCAGTTACTCGAACGTTGGTGACTCCTATGGCTACACCTTC. It is translated as CASSYSNVGDSYGYTF.

This chain joins TRBV18 and TRBJ1-5, with 8 bases fitting TRBD1. The V gene end was trimmed by 6 bases and the J gene end by 5 bases; junction bases not matched to a gene: 6. Germline CDR1 and CDR2: KGHSH and LQKENI. The CDR3 runs to 14 residues. CDR3 sequence: CASSRGQGDQPQHF. CDR3 coding DNA: TGTGCCAGCTCCCGTGGACAGGGTGATCAGCCCCAGCATTTT. The full variable domain, rest sourced from reference TRBV18 and TRBJ1-5, is NAGVMQNPRHLVRRRGQEARLRCSPMKGHSHVYWYRQLPEEGLKFMVYLQKENIIDESGMPKERFSAEFPKEGPSILRIQQVVRGDSAAYFCASSRGQGDQPQHFGDGTRLSIL.

This clone was found a few times. The chain joins TRBV11-3 to TRBJ2-1; 7 nucleotides line up with TRBD2. V lost 4 bases, J lost 4 bases, and 4 bases stayed unmatched. There are 14 residues in the CDR3. The V gene's germline CDR1 is SGHNT and CDR2 YENEEA. CDR3 sequence (DNA): TGTGCCAGCAGCTGGGAGGGAATATACAATGAGCAGTTCTTC. Translating it yields CASSWEGIYNEQFF.

The chain uses TRBV5-1 and TRBJ2-7; D perhaps matches TRBD1 (5 bases). The germline V gene encodes CDR1 SGHRS and CDR2 YFSETQ. The CDR3 is made up of 14 amino acids. V lost 4 bases and J lost 4, with 15 bases in between. This chain's CDR3 is CASSPEGVRYEQYF. CDR3 coding DNA: TGCGCCAGCAGCCCGGAAGGGGTGAGATACGAGCAGTACTTC.

The table lists this clone with a few counts. This chain joins TRBV11-3 and TRBJ2-1; 7 nucleotides match TRBD2. V lost 5 bases, J lost 6 bases, and 16 bases stayed unmatched. Per the germline V gene, CDR1 is SGHNT and CDR2 is YENEEA. This CDR3 spans 17 amino acids. This CDR3 reads CASSEIRLAVGGNEQFF. The CDR3 bases are TGTGCCAGCAGCGAAATCCGGCTAGCGGTCGGGGGCAATGAGCAGTTCTTC.

The V and J genes are TRBV5-1 and TRBJ1-1, with no clear D. Germline V gene lookup returns CDR1 SGHRS and CDR2 YFSETQ. The CDR3 spans 14 residues. With 5 bases removed from V and 0 bases from J, the gap between germline ends came to 11 bases. CDR3 in DNA: TGCGCCAGCAGTCGGCTAGGAGTGAACACTGAAGCTTTCTTT. Encoded protein: CASSRLGVNTEAFF.

The table lists this clone with a few counts. The rearrangement links TRBV6-8 to TRBJ2-5, with D possibly being TRBD1 (5 bases). V lost 2 bases, J lost 8 bases, and 18 bases lay in between. The CDR3 covers 15 residues. Germline V gives CDR1 MNHGY, CDR2 SAAAGT. The CDR3 DNA is TGTGCCAGCAGTTACCCCAATTACAGGCGTGGAACCCAGTACTTC. Protein sequence: CASSYPNYRRGTQYF.

This clone occurred a few times. The V gene is TRBV6-8, the J gene TRBJ1-4, with a tentative D call TRBD1 (6 bases). Per germline, CDR1 MNHGY and CDR2 SAAAGT. The length of the CDR3 is 13 residues. The germline V and J ends were trimmed by 11 bases and 7 bases, with 17 bases remaining between them. CDR3 nucleotide sequence: TGTGCCTTAAACGGGGGGCTAGGTGAAAAACTGTTTTTT. Its translation: CALNGGLGEKLFF.

This rearrangement joins TRBV30 to TRBJ1-1, with D uncertain. The CDR3 totals 15 residues. The germline V gene encodes CDR1 GTSNPN and CDR2 SVGIG (reference sequence). The germline V and J ends were trimmed by 2 bases and 0 bases, with 13 bases remaining between them. DNA for the CDR3: TGTGCCTGGAGTTCGGGATGGGAAATGAACACTGAAGCTTTCTTT. Translation gives CAWSSGWEMNTEAFF.